The rows below give T cell receptor beta chains drawn from one sample of a study of tumor-infiltrating lymphocytes in primary liver carcinoma. Via MiXCR, TCRdb re-called the multiplex PCR reads, giving one row per CDR3 protein. The sample has roughly 120,000 distinct CDR3 sequences, around two thirds seen once. Material for sequencing was liver tumor tissue from sampling region 1. The source is a woman aged 60-75 years with primary liver carcinoma and hepatitis B virus infection. Both conserved end residues are part of each CDR3. The order of the fields is D gene, clone size, J gene, V gene, CDR3 DNA, CDR3 protein. The D gene is left open where the match is weak. Not all rows give a size; the values are once, few, many and, for expanded clones, a class.

D gene: TRBD1; clone size: few; J gene: TRBJ1-1; V gene: TRBV10-2; CDR3 DNA: TGCGCCAGCAGTCACCACAGGGGGAACACTGAAGCTTTCTTT; CDR3 protein: CASSHHRGNTEAFF
D gene: .; clone size: .; J gene: TRBJ1-5; V gene: TRBV28; CDR3 DNA: TGTGCCAGCAGTTTAATTATAACAGCCAGCAATATTAAGGAGCCCCAGCATTTT; CDR3 protein: CASSLIITASNIKEPQHF
D gene: .; clone size: .; J gene: TRBJ1-5; V gene: TRBV5-5; CDR3 DNA: TGTGCCAGCAGCGCACTAACTAATATCAATCAGCCCCAGCATTTT; CDR3 protein: CASSALTNINQPQHF
D gene: .; clone size: .; J gene: TRBJ1-5; V gene: TRBV5-1; CDR3 DNA: TGCGCCAGCAGCCAGCGGCCCGGGGGTCGACAGCCCCAGCATTTT; CDR3 protein: CASSQRPGGRQPQHF
D gene: .; clone size: few; J gene: TRBJ2-1; V gene: TRBV28; CDR3 DNA: TGTGCCAGCAGTTTAACCGGACCGACCTATGAGCAGTTCTTC; CDR3 protein: CASSLTGPTYEQFF
D gene: .; clone size: .; J gene: TRBJ2-3; V gene: TRBV5-6; CDR3 DNA: TGTGTCAGCAGCTCGAGCCTAGCGATAGATACGCAGTATTTT; CDR3 protein: CVSSSSLAIDTQYF
D gene: .; clone size: few; J gene: TRBJ1-6; V gene: TRBV6-5; CDR3 DNA: TGTGTCAGCAGCCAGAGTGTGGGCGTTGGGGATAATCGACCCCTCCACTTC; CDR3 protein: CVSSQSVGVGDNRPLHF
D gene: TRBD2; clone size: .; J gene: TRBJ2-5; V gene: TRBV28; CDR3 DNA: TGTGTCAGCAGTCTCACGGGGGGGCAAGAGACCCAGTACTTC; CDR3 protein: CVSSLTGGQETQYF
D gene: .; clone size: .; J gene: TRBJ1-5; V gene: TRBV4-1; CDR3 DNA: TGCTCCAGCAGCCAGACATGGCAATATCAGCCCCAGCACTTT; CDR3 protein: CSSSQTWQYQPQHF
D gene: TRBD1; clone size: .; J gene: TRBJ2-7; V gene: TRBV7-9; CDR3 DNA: TGTGCCAGCAGCCGGGGCCCGGGACAGGGCAACTACGAGCAGTACTTC; CDR3 protein: CASSRGPGQGNYEQYF
D gene: .; clone size: .; J gene: TRBJ2-7; V gene: TRBV11-2; CDR3 DNA: TGTGCCAACAGCTTAGATTTGGCCGGGGTCCATGAGCAGTACTTC; CDR3 protein: CANSLDLAGVHEQYF
D gene: .; clone size: once; J gene: TRBJ2-7; V gene: TRBV20-1; CDR3 DNA: TGCAGTGCTAGACTAGCCGGGAGCTTCTACGAGCAGTACTTC; CDR3 protein: CSARLAGSFYEQYF
D gene: .; clone size: .; J gene: TRBJ2-2; V gene: TRBV11-2; CDR3 DNA: TGTGCCAGCAGCTTACTTGCCGGGGAGCTGTCTTTT; CDR3 protein: CASSLLAGELSF
D gene: TRBD2; clone size: .; J gene: TRBJ2-1; V gene: TRBV10-3; CDR3 DNA: TGTGCCATCAGCGCCGCCGGGGCTAGCGGCAATGAGCAGTTCTTC; CDR3 protein: CAISAAGASGNEQFF
D gene: .; clone size: .; J gene: TRBJ1-4; V gene: TRBV5-6; CDR3 DNA: TGTCCCAACAGCTTAAGGGCTAGTGAAAAACTGTTTTTT; CDR3 protein: CPNSLRASEKLFF
D gene: TRBD2; clone size: few; J gene: TRBJ2-2; V gene: TRBV5-1; CDR3 DNA: TGCGCCAGCAGCCCGCAGCCGGGACTAGCGGGAGGGCGCACCGGGGAGCTGTTTTTT; CDR3 protein: CASSPQPGLAGGRTGELFF
D gene: .; clone size: once; J gene: TRBJ2-1; V gene: TRBV11-3; CDR3 DNA: TGTGCCAGCAGCTCCCGGGGGCCACGGGCCATGGGCAATGAGCAGTTCTTC; CDR3 protein: CASSSRGPRAMGNEQFF
D gene: .; clone size: .; J gene: TRBJ2-1; V gene: TRBV24-1; CDR3 DNA: TGTGCTACCAGTGAGGCAGCTTCCTACAATGAGCAGTTCTTC; CDR3 protein: CATSEAASYNEQFF
D gene: .; clone size: .; J gene: TRBJ2-7; V gene: TRBV6-1; CDR3 DNA: TGTGCCAGCAGTGACTACGGAAGGAGCTACGAGCAGTACTTC; CDR3 protein: CASSDYGRSYEQYF
D gene: .; clone size: .; J gene: TRBJ2-3; V gene: TRBV9; CDR3 DNA: TGTGCCAGCAGCGAGGACAATACGCAGTATTTT; CDR3 protein: CASSEDNTQYF
D gene: TRBD1; clone size: .; J gene: TRBJ1-4; V gene: TRBV30; CDR3 DNA: TGTGCCTGGAGCACCGGGACAGCCGACGAAAAACTGTTTTTT; CDR3 protein: CAWSTGTADEKLFF
D gene: .; clone size: .; J gene: TRBJ1-3; V gene: TRBV7-9; CDR3 DNA: TGTGCCAGCAGCTCCACCCTCTCTGGAAACGCCATATATTTT; CDR3 protein: CASSSTLSGNAIYF
D gene: TRBD2; clone size: many; J gene: TRBJ2-2; V gene: TRBV5-1; CDR3 DNA: TGCGCCAGCAGCTTGGCCTATAGTCGTTCTCAGCGGGAGTACGGCACCGGGGAGCTGTTTTTT; CDR3 protein: CASSLAYSRSQREYGTGELFF
D gene: TRBD1; clone size: .; J gene: TRBJ2-5; V gene: TRBV5-6; CDR3 DNA: TGTGCCAGCAGCCGCGAGGGACAGGGGACGGAGACCCAGTACTTC; CDR3 protein: CASSREGQGTETQYF
D gene: .; clone size: .; J gene: TRBJ2-2; V gene: TRBV12-3/TRBV12-4; CDR3 DNA: TGTGCCAGCAGTTTAGGGCAGCCGATTGGGGAGCTGTTTTTT; CDR3 protein: CASSLGQPIGELFF
D gene: .; clone size: many; J gene: TRBJ2-1; V gene: TRBV6-6; CDR3 DNA: TGTGCCAGCACCCCCCGGAGTGGGTTCCACAATGAGCAGTTCTTC; CDR3 protein: CASTPRSGFHNEQFF
D gene: .; clone size: once; J gene: TRBJ1-1; V gene: TRBV12-3/TRBV12-4; CDR3 DNA: TGTGCCAGCAGCCTCCGGGGTACTGTAACTTTCTTT; CDR3 protein: CASSLRGTVTFF
D gene: .; clone size: .; J gene: TRBJ2-5; V gene: TRBV11-2; CDR3 DNA: TGTGCCGGCAGCTACTCCCGTGGTAACGAGAGAGAGACCCAGTACTTC; CDR3 protein: CAGSYSRGNERETQYF
D gene: .; clone size: many; J gene: TRBJ2-7; V gene: TRBV29-1; CDR3 DNA: TGCAGCGTCCGACCCGCCGACCGGGCCTACGAGCAGTACTTC; CDR3 protein: CSVRPADRAYEQYF
D gene: .; clone size: once; J gene: TRBJ2-3; V gene: TRBV11-2; CDR3 DNA: TGTGATAGCAGCTTAAGTTTTGGGGGGTTCGATACGCAGTATTTT; CDR3 protein: CDSSLSFGGFDTQYF
D gene: .; clone size: .; J gene: TRBJ2-7; V gene: TRBV5-1; CDR3 DNA: TGCGCCAGCAACTTGAACAGCCAAGCCTACGAGCAGTACTTC; CDR3 protein: CASNLNSQAYEQYF
D gene: .; clone size: .; J gene: TRBJ1-4; V gene: TRBV11-2; CDR3 DNA: TGTGCCAGCTGCTTAGTGGTGGGGACGAGAACTAATGAAAAACCGTTTTTT; CDR3 protein: CASCLVVGTRTNEKPFF
D gene: .; clone size: few; J gene: TRBJ2-7; V gene: TRBV7-9; CDR3 DNA: TGTGCCAGCAGCTCGGGACAAACCGAGCAGTACTTC; CDR3 protein: CASSSGQTEQYF
D gene: .; clone size: .; J gene: TRBJ1-1; V gene: TRBV11-2; CDR3 DNA: TGTGCCAGCAGCCCCCGACCGACTCGAGGGTCGAACACTGAAGCTTTCTTT; CDR3 protein: CASSPRPTRGSNTEAFF
D gene: TRBD2; clone size: .; J gene: TRBJ2-3; V gene: TRBV30; CDR3 DNA: TGTGCCTGGTGTGTAGCGGGAGATACGCAGTATTTT; CDR3 protein: CAWCVAGDTQYF